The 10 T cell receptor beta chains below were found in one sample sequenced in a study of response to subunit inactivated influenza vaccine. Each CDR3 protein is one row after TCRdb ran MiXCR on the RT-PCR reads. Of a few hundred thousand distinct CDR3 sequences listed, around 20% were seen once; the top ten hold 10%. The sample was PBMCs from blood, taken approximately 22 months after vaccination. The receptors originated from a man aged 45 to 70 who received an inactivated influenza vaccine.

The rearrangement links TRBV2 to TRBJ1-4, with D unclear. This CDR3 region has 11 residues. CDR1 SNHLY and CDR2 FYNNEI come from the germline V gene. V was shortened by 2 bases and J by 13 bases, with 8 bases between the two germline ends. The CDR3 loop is CASSESGILFF. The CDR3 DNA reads TGTGCCAGCAGTGAATCGGGTATACTGTTTTTT.

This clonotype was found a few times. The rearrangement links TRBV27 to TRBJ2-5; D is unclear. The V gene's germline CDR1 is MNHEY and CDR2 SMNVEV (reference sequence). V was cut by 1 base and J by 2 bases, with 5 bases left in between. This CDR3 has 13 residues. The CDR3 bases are TGTGCCAGCAGTTTATTCCGTCAAGAGACCCAGTACTTC. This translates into CASSLFRQETQYF.

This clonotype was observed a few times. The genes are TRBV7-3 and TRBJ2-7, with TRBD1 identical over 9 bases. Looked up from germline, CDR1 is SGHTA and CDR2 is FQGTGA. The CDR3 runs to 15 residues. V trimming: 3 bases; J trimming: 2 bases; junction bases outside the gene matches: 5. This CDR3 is CASSLGTGNTYEQYF. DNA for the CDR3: TGTGCCAGCAGCTTGGGGACAGGGAATACCTACGAGCAGTACTTC.

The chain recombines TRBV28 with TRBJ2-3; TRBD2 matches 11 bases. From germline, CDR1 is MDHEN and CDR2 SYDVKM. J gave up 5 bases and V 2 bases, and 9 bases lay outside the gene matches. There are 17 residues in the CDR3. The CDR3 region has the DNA TGTGCCAGCAGTTTAATACCGGGACTAGCGGTTCAAGATACGCAGTATTTT. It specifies CASSLIPGLAVQDTQYF.

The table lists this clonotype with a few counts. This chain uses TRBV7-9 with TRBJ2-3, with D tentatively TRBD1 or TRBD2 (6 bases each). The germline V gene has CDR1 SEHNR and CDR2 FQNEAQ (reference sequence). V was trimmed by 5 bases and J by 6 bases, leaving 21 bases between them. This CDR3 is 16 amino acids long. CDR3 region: CASSTRLGGLGDTQYF. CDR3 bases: TGTGCCAGCAGCACAAGGCTCGGGGGCCTTGGGGATACGCAGTATTTT.

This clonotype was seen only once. The CDR3 sequence: CASSLTGGDYGYTF. The CDR3 nucleotides read TGTGCCAGCAGCTTGACAGGGGGGGACTATGGCTACACCTTC. The rearrangement joins TRBV7-3 to TRBJ1-2; TRBD1 agrees at 9 bases. This CDR3 region has 14 residues. The germline CDR1 and CDR2 sequences are SGHTA and FQGTGA. V was pared by 3 bases and J by 3 bases, with 2 bases of the junction left unmatched.

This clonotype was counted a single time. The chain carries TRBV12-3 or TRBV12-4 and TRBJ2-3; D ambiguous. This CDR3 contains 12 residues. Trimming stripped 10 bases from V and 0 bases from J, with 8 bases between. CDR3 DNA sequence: TGTGCCACTACGGACAGCACAGATACGCAGTATTTT. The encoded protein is CATTDSTDTQYF.

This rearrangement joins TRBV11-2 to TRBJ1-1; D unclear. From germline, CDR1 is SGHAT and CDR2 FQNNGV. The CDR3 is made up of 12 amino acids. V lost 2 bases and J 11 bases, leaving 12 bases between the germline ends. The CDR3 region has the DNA TGTGCCAGCAGCTTATTTTTAGGTGTCGCTTTCTTT. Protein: CASSLFLGVAFF.

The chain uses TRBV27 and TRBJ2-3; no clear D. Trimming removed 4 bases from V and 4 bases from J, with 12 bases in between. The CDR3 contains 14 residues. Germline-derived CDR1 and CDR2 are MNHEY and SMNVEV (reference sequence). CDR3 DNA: TGTGCCAGCAGTTCCCAGAGGATTTCAGATACGCAGTATTTT. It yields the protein CASSSQRISDTQYF.

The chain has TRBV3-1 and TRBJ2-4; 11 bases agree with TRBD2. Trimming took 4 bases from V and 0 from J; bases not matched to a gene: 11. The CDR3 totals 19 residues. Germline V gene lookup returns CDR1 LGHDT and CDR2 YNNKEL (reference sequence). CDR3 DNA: TGTGCCAGCAGCCCGGTGACTAGCGGGGAGGACCTAGCCAAAAACATTCAGTACTTC. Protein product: CASSPVTSGEDLAKNIQYF.